This T cell receptor (beta chain) derives from a study of cytomegalovirus exposure and HLA in healthy donors. General study findings and limits: Associated with cytomegalovirus, according to the listing, were 170 or so TCR beta chains. Analysis was performed later, and it showed HLA-associated TCR beta chains to be more clonally expanded than equally common others. For most TCR sequences rarity was the rule, although some public TCRs occurred in many donors. When analyzed later, a missense DCLRE1C variant was found to be linked to TCR beta V- and J-gene trimming.

Amplification used 60 Vbeta primers and 13 Jbeta primers. TCRdb's copy holds only in-frame clones and misses some; the assay was immunoSEQ multiplex PCR. Among 100,000 to 150,000 clones listed, 84% were seen once. Trimming removed 5 bases from V and 3 bases from J, with 11 bases in between. The CDR3 consists of 14 residues. Germline V gives CDR1 LNHDA, CDR2 SQIVND (reference sequence). A note on this clone: Its antigen is not known.

The chain carries TRBV19 and TRBJ1-5; a possible D gene is TRBD1 (6 bases). This TCR was sampled from a man in his forties or fifties in good health and CMV-seronegative. Sequencing was done on a sample of PBMCs. In DNA form, the CDR3 reads TGTGCCAGTAGTTATAGGGGGTACAATCAGCCCCAGCATTTT. This gives the protein CASSYRGYNQPQHF.